The present TCR beta chain was sequenced within a study of cytomegalovirus exposure and HLA in healthy donors. Across the whole study: Across 350 to 500 genotyped donors, more than 75% landed in the Caucasian-associated ancestry cluster.

Comments on this clone: Its antigen is undetermined.

The PCR made use of 60 Vbeta and 13 Jbeta primers. TCRdb's copy holds only in-frame clones and misses some; the assay was immunoSEQ multiplex PCR. This table has about 200,000 clones, more than 60% appearing once. Broader study findings: In an earlier analysis, in about 530 donors, most V segments appeared productive either ~90% or ~30% of the time. For TCR beta chains, V- and J-gene trimming was later linked to a missense DCLRE1C variant. A few of the chains that were CMV-associated were confirmed in vitro to be specific for CMV antigens.

The sequenced material came from PBMCs. The receptor's source is a man aged 45-60 years in good health and CMV-seronegative.

CDR3 residues: CATSRGGAYEQYF. The CDR3 DNA sequence: TGTGCCACCTCCAGGGGAGGGGCGTACGAGCAGTACTTC. The chain links TRBV27 to TRBJ2-5; weak D call: TRBD2 (7 bases). The J call may be mistaken, given a closer DNA end match to TRBJ2-7. This CDR3 has 13 amino acids. Looked up from germline, CDR1 is MNHEY and CDR2 is SMNVEV (reference sequence).